A selection of T cell receptor beta chains follows, all from one sample in a study of identical twins. One entry per CDR3 protein, called by TCRdb with MiXCR from the 5' RACE reads. The data contain hundreds of thousands of distinct CDR3 sequences, roughly an eighth of them singletons. These data were also filed under a second study, of yellow fever vaccine responses in identical twins.

Sequencing used PBMCs. These receptors came from a young woman in good health. Both conserved end residues are part of each CDR3. The order of the fields is CDR3 protein, CDR3 DNA, clone size, J gene, V gene, D gene. The D gene is left open where the match is weak. Size tells how often a clone was seen (once, few, many) or the class of an expanded clone, and some rows leave it out.

cdr3_aa: CASRANTGELFF
cdr3_nt: TGTGCCAGCAGGGCGAACACCGGGGAGCTGTTTTTT
clone_size: many
j_call: TRBJ2-2
v_call: TRBV9
d_call: .

cdr3_aa: CASSSLIGLAGSYNEQFF
cdr3_nt: TGTGCCAGCAGTTCTCTAATCGGACTAGCGGGGTCCTACAATGAGCAGTTCTTC
clone_size: .
j_call: TRBJ2-1
v_call: TRBV28
d_call: TRBD2

cdr3_aa: CASSQDSASGIIYEQYF
cdr3_nt: TGCGCCAGCAGCCAAGATAGTGCTAGCGGGATAATATACGAGCAGTACTTC
clone_size: many
j_call: TRBJ2-7
v_call: TRBV4-1
d_call: TRBD2

cdr3_aa: CATSRAKGETQYF
cdr3_nt: TGTGCCACCAGCAGAGCTAAGGGGGAGACCCAGTACTTC
clone_size: .
j_call: TRBJ2-5
v_call: TRBV15
d_call: .

cdr3_aa: CASSLMSPGRDNEQFF
cdr3_nt: TGCGCCAGCAGCTTGATGTCCCCCGGGCGGGACAATGAGCAGTTCTTC
clone_size: few
j_call: TRBJ2-1
v_call: TRBV5-1
d_call: .

cdr3_aa: CASSLSRGRGETQYF
cdr3_nt: TGTGCCAGCAGCTTATCTCGGGGGCGCGGGGAGACCCAGTACTTC
clone_size: .
j_call: TRBJ2-5
v_call: TRBV7-2
d_call: .

cdr3_aa: CSVEVGNYEQYF
cdr3_nt: TGCAGCGTTGAAGTTGGGAACTACGAGCAGTACTTC
clone_size: many
j_call: TRBJ2-7
v_call: TRBV29-1
d_call: .

cdr3_aa: CASSFARRSRTDTQYF
cdr3_nt: TGTGCCAGCAGTTTCGCCCGCAGGTCCCGCACAGATACGCAGTATTTT
clone_size: few
j_call: TRBJ2-3
v_call: TRBV2
d_call: .

cdr3_aa: CASSAYRGGSTDTQYF
cdr3_nt: TGTGCCAGTAGTGCGTACAGGGGTGGAAGCACAGATACGCAGTATTTT
clone_size: few
j_call: TRBJ2-3
v_call: TRBV19
d_call: TRBD1

cdr3_aa: CASGTSGGTNTGELFF
cdr3_nt: TGCGCCAGCGGGACTAGCGGGGGGACGAACACCGGGGAGCTGTTTTTT
clone_size: few
j_call: TRBJ2-2
v_call: TRBV5-1
d_call: TRBD2

cdr3_aa: CSPGTGRTEAFF
cdr3_nt: TGCAGTCCGGGGACAGGGCGGACTGAAGCTTTCTTT
clone_size: few
j_call: TRBJ1-1
v_call: TRBV20-1
d_call: TRBD1

cdr3_aa: CASSLETGTTHGYTF
cdr3_nt: TGCGCCAGCAGCTTGGAGACAGGGACCACTCATGGCTACACCTTC
clone_size: .
j_call: TRBJ1-2
v_call: TRBV5-1
d_call: TRBD1

cdr3_aa: CASRTDNYGYTF
cdr3_nt: TGTGCCAGCAGGACGGACAACTATGGCTACACCTTC
clone_size: many
j_call: TRBJ1-2
v_call: TRBV6-1
d_call: .

cdr3_aa: CASGLTSGLSQGSYNEQFF
cdr3_nt: TGTGCTAGTGGTTTGACTAGCGGGTTGAGTCAGGGGTCCTACAATGAGCAGTTCTTC
clone_size: .
j_call: TRBJ2-1
v_call: TRBV12-5
d_call: TRBD2

cdr3_aa: CSARDRGRVYSNQPQHF
cdr3_nt: TGCAGTGCTAGAGATCGAGGCAGGGTTTATAGCAATCAGCCCCAGCATTTT
clone_size: few
j_call: TRBJ1-5
v_call: TRBV20-1
d_call: .

cdr3_aa: CASGPGLGTDTQYF
cdr3_nt: TGTGCCAGCGGACCGGGACTAGGCACAGATACGCAGTATTTT
clone_size: many
j_call: TRBJ2-3
v_call: TRBV2
d_call: TRBD2

cdr3_aa: CATSDFRASLDEQFF
cdr3_nt: TGTGCCACCAGTGATTTTAGGGCTAGCTTGGATGAGCAGTTCTTC
clone_size: .
j_call: TRBJ2-1
v_call: TRBV24-1
d_call: .

cdr3_aa: CASCPGTNQETQYF
cdr3_nt: TGCGCCAGCTGTCCCGGGACTAACCAAGAGACCCAGTACTTC
clone_size: .
j_call: TRBJ2-5
v_call: TRBV5-1
d_call: TRBD2

cdr3_aa: CASSPTSDTQYF
cdr3_nt: TGTGCCAGTAGCCCGACTTCTGATACGCAGTATTTT
clone_size: many
j_call: TRBJ2-3
v_call: TRBV19
d_call: .

cdr3_aa: CASSETGYLGTQYF
cdr3_nt: TGCGCCAGCAGTGAAACGGGTTATCTCGGGACCCAGTACTTC
clone_size: few
j_call: TRBJ2-5
v_call: TRBV10-1
d_call: .

cdr3_aa: CASSPTPGQGARVAQFF
cdr3_nt: TGTGCCAGTAGTCCCACCCCCGGACAGGGGGCGCGGGTGGCGCAGTTCTTC
clone_size: few
j_call: TRBJ2-1
v_call: TRBV19
d_call: TRBD1

cdr3_aa: CAISDSPNQPQHF
cdr3_nt: TGTGCCATCAGTGACAGCCCCAATCAGCCCCAGCATTTT
clone_size: .
j_call: TRBJ1-5
v_call: TRBV10-3
d_call: .

cdr3_aa: CASSLGPGGITEAFF
cdr3_nt: TGTGCCAGCAGCTTAGGCCCAGGGGGCATCACTGAAGCTTTCTTT
clone_size: many
j_call: TRBJ1-1
v_call: TRBV7-6
d_call: TRBD1

cdr3_aa: CSVVGQGIFGGRYTF
cdr3_nt: TGCAGCGTTGTGGGACAGGGTATCTTTGGGGGCCGCTACACCTTC
clone_size: few
j_call: TRBJ1-2
v_call: TRBV29-1
d_call: TRBD1

cdr3_aa: CASSLGSQGIHEQFF
cdr3_nt: TGCGCCAGCAGCTTGGGGTCACAGGGAATTCATGAGCAGTTCTTC
clone_size: .
j_call: TRBJ2-1
v_call: TRBV5-1
d_call: .

cdr3_aa: CASSPGTGPTQYF
cdr3_nt: TGTGCCAGCAGCCCCGGGACAGGGCCGACCCAGTACTTC
clone_size: many
j_call: TRBJ2-5
v_call: TRBV7-9
d_call: TRBD1

cdr3_aa: CSVERGGEQYF
cdr3_nt: TGCAGCGTTGAAAGGGGAGGAGAGCAGTACTTC
clone_size: .
j_call: TRBJ2-7
v_call: TRBV29-1
d_call: .

cdr3_aa: CASSRQGPNTEAFF
cdr3_nt: TGTGCCAGCAGCAGACAGGGGCCCAACACTGAAGCTTTCTTT
clone_size: many
j_call: TRBJ1-1
v_call: TRBV27
d_call: TRBD1

cdr3_aa: CSVESVAKNEQFF
cdr3_nt: TGCAGCGTTGAATCGGTAGCTAAGAATGAGCAGTTCTTC
clone_size: .
j_call: TRBJ2-1
v_call: TRBV29-1
d_call: .

cdr3_aa: CASSLGSGGFGNEQFF
cdr3_nt: TGTGCCAGCAGCTTAGGATCAGGGGGCTTCGGGAATGAGCAGTTCTTC
clone_size: .
j_call: TRBJ2-1
v_call: TRBV7-8
d_call: TRBD1

cdr3_aa: CSGGGVTYNEQFF
cdr3_nt: TGCAGTGGCGGAGGGGTAACCTACAATGAGCAGTTCTTC
clone_size: few
j_call: TRBJ2-1
v_call: TRBV20-1
d_call: .

cdr3_aa: CASSPTGWYNEQFF
cdr3_nt: TGTGCCAGCAGCCCGACAGGGTGGTACAATGAGCAGTTCTTC
clone_size: few
j_call: TRBJ2-1
v_call: TRBV27
d_call: TRBD1

cdr3_aa: CASTQRGGVGSPLHF
cdr3_nt: TGTGCCAGCACCCAAAGGGGGGGGGTTGGATCACCCCTCCACTTT
clone_size: .
j_call: TRBJ1-6
v_call: TRBV28
d_call: .

cdr3_aa: CATSDLFSNQPQHF
cdr3_nt: TGTGCCACCAGTGATTTGTTTAGCAATCAGCCCCAGCATTTT
clone_size: few
j_call: TRBJ1-5
v_call: TRBV24-1
d_call: .

cdr3_aa: CASSLAYNEKLFF
cdr3_nt: TGTGCCAGCAGCTTGGCCTACAACGAAAAACTGTTTTTT
clone_size: few
j_call: TRBJ1-4
v_call: TRBV5-5
d_call: .

cdr3_aa: CASSRTSGRLTTYEQYF
cdr3_nt: TGTGCCAGCAGTAGGACTAGCGGAAGGTTAACGACGTACGAGCAGTACTTC
clone_size: few
j_call: TRBJ2-7
v_call: TRBV6-2/TRBV6-3
d_call: TRBD2

cdr3_aa: CASSQSRWDRQYF
cdr3_nt: TGTGCCAGCAGCCAATCCCGGTGGGACAGGCAGTACTTC
clone_size: .
j_call: TRBJ2-7
v_call: TRBV16
d_call: TRBD1

cdr3_aa: CSARPTGLAGGPYPPDTQYF
cdr3_nt: TGCAGTGCTAGGCCCACCGGGCTAGCGGGAGGGCCATACCCTCCAGATACGCAGTATTTT
clone_size: .
j_call: TRBJ2-3
v_call: TRBV20-1
d_call: TRBD2

cdr3_aa: CASSETGYMNTEAFF
cdr3_nt: TGTGCCAGCAGTGAGACAGGTTACATGAACACTGAAGCTTTCTTT
clone_size: .
j_call: TRBJ1-1
v_call: TRBV2
d_call: .

cdr3_aa: CASRPGQRTIGYNEQFF
cdr3_nt: TGTGCCAGCAGGCCGGGCCAAAGGACGATTGGGTACAATGAGCAGTTCTTC
clone_size: .
j_call: TRBJ2-1
v_call: TRBV2
d_call: .

cdr3_aa: CASRPGLSTGTQYF
cdr3_nt: TGTGCCAGCAGACCGGGACTAAGCACGGGGACCCAGTACTTC
clone_size: .
j_call: TRBJ2-5
v_call: TRBV28
d_call: TRBD2

cdr3_aa: CASSSAGTGNEQYF
cdr3_nt: TGTGCCAGCAGTTCGGCCGGGACAGGGAACGAGCAGTACTTC
clone_size: many
j_call: TRBJ2-7
v_call: TRBV12-3/TRBV12-4
d_call: TRBD1

cdr3_aa: CASSLAAGGSDTQYF
cdr3_nt: TGTGCCAGCAGCCTGGCGGCGGGGGGTTCAGATACGCAGTATTTT
clone_size: .
j_call: TRBJ2-3
v_call: TRBV7-6
d_call: TRBD2

cdr3_aa: CASSLQYSGTQYF
cdr3_nt: TGCGCCAGCAGCTTACAGTATTCGGGTACGCAGTATTTT
clone_size: .
j_call: TRBJ2-3
v_call: TRBV5-1
d_call: .

cdr3_aa: CASSEGGRKYYGYTF
cdr3_nt: TGTGCCAGCAGTGAAGGAGGGCGCAAGTATTATGGCTACACCTTC
clone_size: .
j_call: TRBJ1-2
v_call: TRBV25-1
d_call: .

cdr3_aa: CASSLGQPTGKLFF
cdr3_nt: TGTGCCAGCAGTTTAGGTCAGCCGACTGGAAAACTGTTTTTT
clone_size: .
j_call: TRBJ1-4
v_call: TRBV12-3/TRBV12-4
d_call: .

cdr3_aa: CSARDMRAGTEAFF
cdr3_nt: TGCAGTGCTAGAGATATGAGGGCGGGCACTGAAGCTTTCTTT
clone_size: few
j_call: TRBJ1-1
v_call: TRBV20-1
d_call: .

cdr3_aa: CASSFALAGGPDTQYF
cdr3_nt: TGTGCCAGCAGCTTTGCACTAGCGGGAGGGCCAGATACGCAGTATTTT
clone_size: few
j_call: TRBJ2-3
v_call: TRBV7-3
d_call: TRBD2

cdr3_aa: CASSQVGLDSFTDTQYF
cdr3_nt: TGTGCCAGCAGCCAAGTTGGGTTGGACAGCTTCACAGATACGCAGTATTTT
clone_size: few
j_call: TRBJ2-3
v_call: TRBV4-2
d_call: .

cdr3_aa: CASSPDEAGELFF
cdr3_nt: TGTGCCAGCAGCCCCGACGAAGCCGGGGAGCTGTTTTTT
clone_size: few
j_call: TRBJ2-2
v_call: TRBV7-7
d_call: .

cdr3_aa: CASSLSLAGGPSTDTQYF
cdr3_nt: TGTGCCAGCAGCTTAAGTCTAGCGGGAGGACCGAGCACAGATACGCAGTATTTT
clone_size: .
j_call: TRBJ2-3
v_call: TRBV11-1
d_call: TRBD2

cdr3_aa: CASSHGGQGARTSGRTLYNEQFF
cdr3_nt: TGTGCCAGCAGCCACGGGGGACAGGGGGCGCGGACTAGCGGACGAACTCTCTACAATGAGCAGTTCTTC
clone_size: .
j_call: TRBJ2-1
v_call: TRBV14
d_call: TRBD1